What follows describes a single TCR beta chain. Per the authors' pipeline: Counts of nucleated cells, estimated from reference gene primer amplification, were obtained. Generated by immunoSEQ multiplex PCR, the TCRdb table keeps only in-frame clones and is missing some. V, J and clone size derive from that table, while D and trimming were established from the DNA sequence. Counted here are about 59,000 clones, 73% occurring once; the ten biggest clones make up about 15%. The data are from a study of blood T cell repertoires in COVID-19. Whole-study context: Sites in the United States, Italy and Spain provided acute and convalescent COVID-19 samples. PBMCs, B-cell-depleted T cells, or T cells were the source of the cDNA or gDNA that made up the material.

The sample comprised peripheral blood. The source is a woman in her 70s with acute or convalescent COVID-19.

The CDR3 region has the DNA TGCGCCAGCACCCTACCAGAGGGCCAAAGTCTAGAGTCTGGGGCCAACGTCCTGACTTTC. The encoded protein is CASTLPEGQSLESGANVLTF. The chain uses TRBV5-1 and TRBJ2-6; possibly TRBD2 for D (5 bases). The CDR3 extends over 20 amino acids. Germline CDR1 is SGHRS and CDR2 is YFSETQ. The V end was cut by 6 bases, the J end by 1 base, with 26 bases between.